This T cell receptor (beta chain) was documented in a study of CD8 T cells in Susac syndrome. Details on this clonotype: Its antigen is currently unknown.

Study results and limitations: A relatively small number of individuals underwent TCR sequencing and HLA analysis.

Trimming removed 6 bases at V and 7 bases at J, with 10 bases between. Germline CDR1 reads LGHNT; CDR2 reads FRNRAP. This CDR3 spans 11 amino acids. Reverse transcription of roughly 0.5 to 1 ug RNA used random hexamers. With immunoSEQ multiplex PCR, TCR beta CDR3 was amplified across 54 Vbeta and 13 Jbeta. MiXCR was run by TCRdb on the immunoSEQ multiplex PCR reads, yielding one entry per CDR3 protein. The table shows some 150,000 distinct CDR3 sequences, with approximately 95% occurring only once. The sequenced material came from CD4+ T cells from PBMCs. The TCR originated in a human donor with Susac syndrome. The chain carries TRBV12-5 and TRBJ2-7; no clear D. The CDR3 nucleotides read TGTGCTAGTGGACGGGTGGAGGAGCAGTACTTC. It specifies CASGRVEEQYF.